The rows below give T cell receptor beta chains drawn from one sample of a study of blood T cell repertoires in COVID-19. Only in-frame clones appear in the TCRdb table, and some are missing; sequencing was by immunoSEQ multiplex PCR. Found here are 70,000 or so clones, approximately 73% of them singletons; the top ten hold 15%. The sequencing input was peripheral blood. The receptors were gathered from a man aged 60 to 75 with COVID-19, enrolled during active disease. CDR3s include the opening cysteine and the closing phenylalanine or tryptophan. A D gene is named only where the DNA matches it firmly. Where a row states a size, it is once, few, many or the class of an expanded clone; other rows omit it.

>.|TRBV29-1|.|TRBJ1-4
TGCAGCGTTAAACAGGGAAGTCGTGAAAAACTGTTTTTT
CSVKQGSREKLFF
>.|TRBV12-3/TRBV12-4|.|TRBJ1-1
TGTGCCAGCATCTTAGGGGGGGTAGGCGAAGCTTTCTTT
CASILGGVGEAFF
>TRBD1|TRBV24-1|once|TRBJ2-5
TGTGCCACCAGTGCGGGGACAGGCTATCAAGAGACCCAGTACTTC
CATSAGTGYQETQYF
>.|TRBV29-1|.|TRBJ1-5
TGCAGCGTTGAGGGAGGGGCTGGTCAGCCCCAGCATTTT
CSVEGGAGQPQHF
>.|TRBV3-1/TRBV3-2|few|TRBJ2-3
TGTGCCAGCAGACTAGGCGCAGATACGCAGTATTTT
CASRLGADTQYF
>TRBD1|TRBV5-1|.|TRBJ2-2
TGCGCCAGCAGCTCGGGACAGGGTGGCGTCACCGGGGAGCTGTTTTTT
CASSSGQGGVTGELFF
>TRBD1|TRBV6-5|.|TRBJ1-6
TGTGCCAGTGGGGACAGGGCTTCCCGATCACCCCTCCACTTT
CASGDRASRSPLHF
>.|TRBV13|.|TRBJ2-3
TGTGCCAGCAGCGCGCGCGGAGGGGATACGCAGTATTTT
CASSARGGDTQYF
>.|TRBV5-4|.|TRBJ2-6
TGTGCCAGCAGCTTAGGAGGGACCCTCTCTGGGGCCAACGTCCTGACTTTC
CASSLGGTLSGANVLTF
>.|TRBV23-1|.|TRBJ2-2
TGCGCCAGCAGTCAGCCCTTCACTACAGGGATCTCGGGCGCCGGGGAGCTGTTTTTT
CASSQPFTTGISGAGELFF
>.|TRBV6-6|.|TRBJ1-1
TGTGCCAGCACCCTCGACAGTCACACTGAAGCTTTCTTT
CASTLDSHTEAFF
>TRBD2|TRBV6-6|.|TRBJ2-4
TGTGCCAGCAACGAGCGGGAGGGAAACAAAAACATTCAGTACTTC
CASNEREGNKNIQYF
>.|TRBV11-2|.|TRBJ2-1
TGTGCCAGCAGCTTTCTTCGTCGGCGGTTCTCTATCCATGAGCAGTTCTTC
CASSFLRRRFSIHEQFF
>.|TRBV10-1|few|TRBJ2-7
TGCGCCAGCAGCGGGATCCCTCCCGGCGAGCAGTACTTC
CASSGIPPGEQYF
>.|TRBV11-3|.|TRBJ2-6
TGTGCCAGCAGCCCAAGCAGGGGGGCCAACGTCCTGACTTTC
CASSPSRGANVLTF
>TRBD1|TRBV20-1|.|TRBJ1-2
TGCAGTGCTAGTACAGGGGATGGTGGCTACACCTTC
CSASTGDGGYTF
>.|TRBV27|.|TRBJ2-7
TGTGCCAGCAGTGGTGCGTTGGCCTACGAGCAGTACTTC
CASSGALAYEQYF
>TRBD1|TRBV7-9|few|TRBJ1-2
TGTGCCAGCAGCCCTCTAGGGCCGGGACAGGGGAACTATGGCTACACCTTC
CASSPLGPGQGNYGYTF
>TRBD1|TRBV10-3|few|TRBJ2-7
TGTGCCATCAGTCAAAACACCGGGACAGGGGGCGGGTACGAGCAGTACTTC
CAISQNTGTGGGYEQYF
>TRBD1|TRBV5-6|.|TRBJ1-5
TGTGCCAGCAGCTTTACAGGGGTCAATCAGCCCCAGCATTTT
CASSFTGVNQPQHF